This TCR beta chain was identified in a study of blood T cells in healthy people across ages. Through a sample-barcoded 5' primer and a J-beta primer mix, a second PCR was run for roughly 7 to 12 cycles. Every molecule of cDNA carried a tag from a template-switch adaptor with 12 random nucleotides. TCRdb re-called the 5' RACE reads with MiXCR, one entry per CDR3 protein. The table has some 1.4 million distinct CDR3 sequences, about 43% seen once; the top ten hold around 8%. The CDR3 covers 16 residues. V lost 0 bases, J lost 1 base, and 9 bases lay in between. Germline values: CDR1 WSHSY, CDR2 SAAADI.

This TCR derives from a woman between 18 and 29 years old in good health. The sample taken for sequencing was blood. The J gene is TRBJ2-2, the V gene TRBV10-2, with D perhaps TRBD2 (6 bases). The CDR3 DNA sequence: TGCGCCAGCAGTGAGTCGCGGCGGGGGAACACCGGGGAGCTGTTTTTT. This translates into CASSESRRGNTGELFF.